This T cell receptor beta chain comes out of a study of T cell clonotyping in hematopoietic cell transplantation. The germline gives CDR1 SGDLS, CDR2 YYNGEE. The CDR3 covers 15 residues. The V gene end was trimmed by 2 bases and the J gene end by 3 bases; junction bases not matched to a gene: 4. Profiled with immunoSEQ multiplex PCR; TCRdb holds only in-frame clones, not every one. The sample lists about 12,000 clones, approximately 92% occurring once. Notes on the study in general: CD4 and CD8 repertoire contributions could not be separated without sorting. Few recipient clonotypes overlapped donors; over 95% were de novo at given depth.

On this clone: Antigen: not known.

The clonotype originates from a human donor who either received an allogeneic hematopoietic cell transplant for a myeloid malignancy or was a related donor (not recorded which). Some clones in this sample may be carry-over from other donors' samples. The rearrangement links TRBV9 to TRBJ2-1; 8 positions agree with TRBD1. The sequenced material came from peripheral blood mononuclear cells. CDR3 loop: CASSVQGAIYNEQFF. The CDR3 DNA follows: TGTGCCAGCAGCGTGCAGGGGGCAATCTACAATGAGCAGTTCTTC. Variable domain in full (rest from reference TRBV9 and TRBJ2-1): DSGVTQTPKHLITATGQRVTLRCSPRSGDLSVYWYQQSLDQGLQFLIQYYNGEERAKGNILERFSAQQFPDLHSELNLSSLELGDSALYFCASSVQGAIYNEQFFGPGTRLTVL.